The present entry profiles one T cell receptor (beta chain) with its context. Its antigen is still unknown. With V trimmed by 1 base and J by 4 bases, 1 base remained unmatched. CDR1 and CDR2 from the germline V gene are SGHDT and YYEEEE. CDR3 size: 13 residues. The entry originates in a study of T cells in localized non-small cell lung cancer. Study findings and constraints: Patients showing higher blood T cell density tended to see longer overall survival.

Profiled with immunoSEQ multiplex PCR; TCRdb holds only in-frame clones, not every one. In the table there are 39,000 or so clones, roughly 84% of which are singletons. The rearrangement links TRBV5-6 to TRBJ1-2; TRBD1 agrees at 7 bases. This receptor was identified in a man between 35 and 75 years old with stage II lung adenocarcinoma. This specimen was PBMCs, taken before any cancer treatment. CDR3 sequence: CASSLRQGYGYTF. The CDR3 DNA follows: TGTGCCAGCAGCTTGCGACAGGGCTATGGCTACACCTTC.